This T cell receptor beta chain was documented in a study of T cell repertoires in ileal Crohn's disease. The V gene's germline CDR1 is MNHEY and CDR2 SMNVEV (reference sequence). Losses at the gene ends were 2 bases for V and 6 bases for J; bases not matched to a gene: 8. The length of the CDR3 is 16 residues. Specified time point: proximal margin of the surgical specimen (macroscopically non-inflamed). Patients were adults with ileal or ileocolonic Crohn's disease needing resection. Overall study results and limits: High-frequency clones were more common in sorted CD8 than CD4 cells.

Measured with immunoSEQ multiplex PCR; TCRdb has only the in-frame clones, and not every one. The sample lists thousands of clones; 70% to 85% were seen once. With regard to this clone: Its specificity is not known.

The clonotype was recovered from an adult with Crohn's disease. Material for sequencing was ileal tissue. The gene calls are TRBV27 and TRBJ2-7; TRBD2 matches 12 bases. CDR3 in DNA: TGTGCCAGCAGTTTACCCAGGACTAGCGGGATCTCCGAGCAGTACTTC. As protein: CASSLPRTSGISEQYF.